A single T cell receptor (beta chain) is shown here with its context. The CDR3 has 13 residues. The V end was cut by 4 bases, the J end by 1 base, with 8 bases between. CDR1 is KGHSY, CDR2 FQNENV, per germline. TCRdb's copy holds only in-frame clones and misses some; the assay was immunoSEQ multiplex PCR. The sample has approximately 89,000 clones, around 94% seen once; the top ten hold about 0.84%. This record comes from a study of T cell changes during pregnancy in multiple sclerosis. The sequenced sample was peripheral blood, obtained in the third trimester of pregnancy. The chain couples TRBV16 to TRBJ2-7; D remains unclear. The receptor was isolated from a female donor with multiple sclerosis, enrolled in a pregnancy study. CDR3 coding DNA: TGTGCCAGCAGCCGCCGAACTTCCTACGAGCAGTACTTC. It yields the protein CASSRRTSYEQYF.